Following are 9 T cell receptor beta chains from one sample sequenced in a study of blood T cells in healthy people across ages. The second PCR ran roughly 7 to 12 cycles with a sample-barcoded 5' primer and J-beta primers. One entry per CDR3 protein, called by TCRdb with MiXCR from the 5' RACE reads. The data hold around 1.1 million distinct CDR3 sequences, with more than 30% observed a single time. Material for sequencing was blood. All receptors derive from a man aged 18 to 30 in good health.

This chain joins TRBV7-9 and TRBJ1-5; TRBD1 is a possible D gene (6 bases). The V gene's germline CDR1 is SEHNR and CDR2 FQNEAQ (reference sequence). This CDR3 has 15 amino acids. V lost 1 base and J lost 12, with 19 bases in between. The CDR3 protein is CASSLGGTSTPIQHF. CDR3 nucleotide sequence: TGTGCCAGCAGCTTAGGCGGGACAAGTACTCCTATCCAGCATTTT.

This sequence joins TRBV4-1 and TRBJ2-5; the D gene is possibly TRBD2 (6 bases). The CDR3 loop spans 16 amino acids. Trimming left V 0 bases short and J 1 base short, with 12 bases between. Germline V gene sequence: CDR1 MGHRA, CDR2 YSYEKL. The CDR3 region has the DNA TGCGCCAGCAGCCAAGATAGCGGCCAGGGCCAAGAGACCCAGTACTTC. Its protein is CASSQDSGQGQETQYF.

This chain connects TRBV20-1 to TRBJ1-5, with 7 bases matching TRBD1. Germline V lookup: CDR1 DFQATT, CDR2 SNEGSKA (reference sequence). The CDR3 has 15 amino acids. Losses at the gene ends were 3 bases for V and 7 bases for J; bases not matched to a gene: 12. The CDR3 sequence is CSASPGQALQQPQHF. In DNA form, the CDR3 reads TGCAGTGCTAGCCCCGGACAGGCCCTCCAACAGCCCCAGCATTTT.

V gene TRBV12-5 combines with J gene TRBJ2-7; D not certain. V was clipped by 4 bases and J by 0 bases, with 13 bases between them. Looked up from germline, CDR1 is LGHNT and CDR2 is FRNRAP. The CDR3 covers 15 residues. The CDR3 sequence: CASGSVLWDSYEQYF. The CDR3 DNA follows: TGTGCTAGTGGTTCCGTTTTGTGGGACTCCTACGAGCAGTACTTC.

This chain links TRBV20-1 with TRBJ2-5, with 7 bases that match TRBD2. Losses at the gene ends were 0 bases for V and 1 base for J; bases not matched to a gene: 5. This CDR3 is 15 amino acids long. Germline values: CDR1 DFQATT, CDR2 SNEGSKA (reference sequence). CDR3 sequence: CSARDLADVQETQYF. DNA for the CDR3: TGCAGTGCTAGAGATCTAGCGGACGTCCAAGAGACCCAGTACTTC.

This sequence joins TRBV5-1 and TRBJ2-5; 7 nucleotides line up with TRBD1. The CDR3 totals 16 residues. V shed 0 bases, J shed 4 bases, and the junction held 9 bases outside the gene matches. Germline V lookup: CDR1 SGHRS, CDR2 YFSETQ. CDR3 in DNA: TGCGCCAGCAGCTTGGATGGGACAGTGGGACGAGAGACCCAGTACTTC. Protein: CASSLDGTVGRETQYF.

This clonotype occurred a few times. This rearrangement joins TRBV29-1 to TRBJ1-2; D remains unclear. Trimming cost V 5 bases and J 0 bases, with 4 bases left between them. From germline, CDR1 is SQVTM and CDR2 ANQGSEA. The CDR3 is made up of 11 amino acids. The DNA of the CDR3 is TGCAGCGTTAAAACTAACTATGGCTACACCTTC. Its translation: CSVKTNYGYTF. The variable domain in full, with the rest retrieved from reference TRBV29-1 and TRBJ1-2, is SAVISQKPSRDICQRGTSLTIQCQVDSQVTMMFWYRQQPGQSLTLIATANQGSEATYESGFVIDKFPISRPNLTFSTLTVSNMSPEDSSIYLCSVKTNYGYTFGSGTRLTVV.

This chain connects TRBV5-1 to TRBJ2-3, with D possibly matching TRBD1 (6 bases). Trimming removed 0 bases from V and 3 bases from J, with 11 bases in between. Germline V gene sequence: CDR1 SGHRS, CDR2 YFSETQ. The CDR3 is 15 amino acids. Written as DNA, the CDR3 is TGCGCCAGCAGCTTGGAGGACAGCTTTACAGATACGCAGTATTTT. This encodes CASSLEDSFTDTQYF.

The chain carries TRBV30 and TRBJ2-4; D might be TRBD2 (5 bases). This CDR3 is built from 14 residues. Trimming left V 0 bases short and J 6 bases short, with 12 bases between. The germline CDR1 and CDR2 sequences are GTSNPN and SVGIG (reference sequence). The CDR3 sequence: CAWSVQTGVNIQYF. CDR3 DNA: TGTGCCTGGAGTGTACAAACCGGGGTAAACATTCAGTACTTC.